This TCR beta chain was identified in a study of molecular identifiers for immune sequencing clone quantification. MiXCR, applied by TCRdb to the PCR reads, yields one record per CDR3 protein. This table holds 490,000 or so distinct CDR3 sequences, about 25% found once. The CDR3 spans 15 residues. V dropped 5 bases and J dropped 6 bases, with 17 bases sitting between them. Germline V gene sequence: CDR1 LNHDA, CDR2 SQIVND (reference sequence). This TCR was sampled from a human donor in good health. Some libraries in this study had Jurkat cell RNA spiked in. The sample comprised naive CD8+ T cells from blood, with Jurkat cell RNA spiked in. The subset was: FACS-sorted CD8+CD4-CCR7+CD45RA+ naive T cells. The chain has TRBV19 and TRBJ2-4, with D hard to call. CDR3 sequence: CASSWGGGDLNIQYF. DNA of the CDR3: TGTGCCAGTAGTTGGGGTGGTGGGGATTTAAACATTCAGTACTTC.